A selection of T cell receptor beta chains follows, all from one sample in a study. TCRdb redid the calling of the multiplex PCR reads with MiXCR, one entry per CDR3 protein. The sample carries several hundred distinct CDR3 sequences, around 3.5% recorded once. Sequenced input: Tregs sorted from blood. These receptors all stem from a female donor with breast cancer. CDR3s include the opening cysteine and the closing phenylalanine or tryptophan. D genes are given only for firm matches. Clone size is stated in some rows and not others, as once, few, many or a class when expanded.

d_call clone_size j_call v_call cdr3_nt cdr3_aa
NA medium-sized TRBJ1-2 TRBV12-3/TRBV12-4 TGTGCCAGCAGTGCGGGGCCTAACTATGGCTACACCTTC CASSAGPNYGYTF
NA large TRBJ1-2 TRBV12-3/TRBV12-4 TGTGCCAGCAGCCCCAGGGCGGCTGTTAACTATGGCTACACCTTC CASSPRAAVNYGYTF
NA medium-sized TRBJ1-2 TRBV12-3/TRBV12-4 TGTGCCAGCAGTTTTGGGACTCTGGGCTACACCTTC CASSFGTLGYTF
NA medium-sized TRBJ1-2 TRBV12-3/TRBV12-4 TGTGCCAGCAGAAGACGACAGTCATATGGCTACACCTTC CASRRRQSYGYTF
NA medium-sized TRBJ1-2 TRBV12-3/TRBV12-4 TGTGCCAGCAGTATCGATCGGGGCCCTTACTATGGCTACACCTTC CASSIDRGPYYGYTF
NA medium-sized TRBJ1-2 TRBV12-3/TRBV12-4 TGTGCCAGCAGTTTGCTTAATACGGGGCTCATTTTGAACTATGGCTACACCTTC CASSLLNTGLILNYGYTF
NA medium-sized TRBJ1-2 TRBV12-3/TRBV12-4 TGTGCCAGCAGTTTTGGGGCTACAGGGACTACCTTC CASSFGATGTTF
NA medium-sized TRBJ1-2 TRBV12-3/TRBV12-4 TGTGCCAGCAGTTTTCAGGGGTCCTCCTATGGCTACACCTTC CASSFQGSSYGYTF
NA NA TRBJ1-2 TRBV12-3/TRBV12-4 TGTGTCAGCAGTGATACAGGGAACTATGGCTACACCTTC CVSSDTGNYGYTF
TRBD1 large TRBJ1-2 TRBV12-3/TRBV12-4 TGTGCCAGCAGTTTAACAGGGGTAACTGGCTACACCTTC CASSLTGVTGYTF
NA medium-sized TRBJ1-2 TRBV12-3/TRBV12-4 TGTGCCAGCCACGGGGTAGGCAGGACAACTAACTATGGCTACACCTTC CASHGVGRTTNYGYTF
TRBD1 large TRBJ1-2 TRBV12-3/TRBV12-4 TGTGCCAGCAGTCTAACAGGGGTTCATGGCTACACCTTC CASSLTGVHGYTF
TRBD1 large TRBJ1-2 TRBV12-3/TRBV12-4 TGTGCCAGCAGTTTCCGACAGGGTGGTGGCTACACCTTC CASSFRQGGGYTF
NA NA TRBJ1-2 TRBV12-3/TRBV12-4 TGTGCCAGCAGAGGGAAGGGGTACGGCGGCTACACCTTC CASRGKGYGGYTF
NA large TRBJ1-2 TRBV12-3/TRBV12-4 TGTGCCAGCAGTTTGGGACTCCCCTATGGCTACACCTTC CASSLGLPYGYTF
NA medium-sized TRBJ1-2 TRBV12-3/TRBV12-4 TGTGCCAGCAGTTTGGGCGGGAACTATGGCTACACCTTC CASSLGGNYGYTF
NA medium-sized TRBJ1-2 TRBV12-3/TRBV12-4 TGTGCCAGCAGTTCTACAGCGAGCGGGTCCTATGGCTACACCTTC CASSSTASGSYGYTF
NA NA TRBJ1-2 TRBV12-3/TRBV12-4 TGTGCCAGCAGTTTTAGTGTAGGAACCAACTATGGCTACACCTTC CASSFSVGTNYGYTF
NA medium-sized TRBJ1-2 TRBV12-3/TRBV12-4 TGTGCCAGCAGTTTAGGTTTGGGTGGCTACACCTTC CASSLGLGGYTF
NA medium-sized TRBJ1-2 TRBV12-3/TRBV12-4 TGTGCCAGCAGTTTGAGTGGCAACTATGGCTACACCTTC CASSLSGNYGYTF
NA medium-sized TRBJ1-2 TRBV12-3/TRBV12-4 TGTGCCAGCAGTTTAGCGCGAAGGGGCATCTATGGCCACACCTTC CASSLARRGIYGHTF
NA medium-sized TRBJ1-2 TRBV12-3/TRBV12-4 TGTGCCAGCAGCCGGCTGTCCAGGGATCACTATGGCTACACCTTC CASSRLSRDHYGYTF
NA medium-sized TRBJ1-2 TRBV12-3/TRBV12-4 TGTGCCAGCAGCCCTCAGGGTGGCTATGGCTACACCTTC CASSPQGGYGYTF
TRBD1 medium-sized TRBJ1-2 TRBV12-3/TRBV12-4 TGTGCCAGCAGCCCCTCGGGGACAGGCAGAGGCTACACCTTC CASSPSGTGRGYTF
NA medium-sized TRBJ1-2 TRBV12-3/TRBV12-4 TGTGCCAGCAGTGAGGATAGCTATGGCTACACCTTC CASSEDSYGYTF
TRBD1 many TRBJ1-2 TRBV12-3/TRBV12-4 TGTGCCAGCAGTAAGAAAGGGACAGGTGGGCTGTATGGCTACACCTTC CASSKKGTGGLYGYTF
TRBD1 medium-sized TRBJ1-2 TRBV12-3/TRBV12-4 TGTGCCAGCAGTTTTGGGACAGGGTCCTATGGCTACACCTTC CASSFGTGSYGYTF
NA many TRBJ1-2 TRBV12-3/TRBV12-4 TGTGCCAGCAGTTTTGATTGGGCCAGGTGGGATGGCTACACCTTC CASSFDWARWDGYTF
NA large TRBJ1-2 TRBV12-3/TRBV12-4 TGTGCCAGCAGCGAAAGGAATGGCTACACCTTC CASSERNGYTF